These 26 T cell receptor beta chains originate from one sample sequenced in a study of regulatory T cells in long-lasting Graves disease. This sample's time point: newly diagnosed GD, antithyroid drugs for less than 3 months. Making the TCR library involved RNA that had been extracted from PBMCs. CDR3 regions were amplified by Arm-PCR using iRepertoire HTBI primers to build TCR beta libraries. TCRdb redid the calling of the multiplex PCR reads with MiXCR, one entry per CDR3 protein. The repertoire consists of around 250,000 distinct CDR3 sequences, with 20% occurring once and the leading ten covering about 14%. Sequenced material: peripheral blood mononuclear cells (PBMCs), taken at new diagnosis, from a patient treated with antithyroid drugs. These receptors were obtained from a female donor with Graves disease.

This clonotype showed up many times. The CDR3 coding sequence is TGCGCCAGCAGCTTGGACAACTCGAACACTGAAGCTTTCTTT. Protein sequence: CASSLDNSNTEAFF. This rearrangement joins TRBV5-1 to TRBJ1-1, with no clear D. CDR1 and CDR2 from the germline V gene are SGHRS and YFSETQ. V was clipped by 0 bases and J by 1 base, with 7 bases between them. CDR3 length: 14 amino acids.

This clonotype was found many times. The V and J genes are TRBV4-3 and TRBJ2-4, with 16 bases that match TRBD2. The germline CDR1 and CDR2 sequences are LGHNA and YSLEER. V dropped 3 bases and J dropped 1; count of bases not matched to a gene: 9. The CDR3 consists of 20 residues. CDR3 in amino acids: CASSQEPGLAGGPAKNIQYF. As DNA, the CDR3 is TGCGCCAGCAGCCAGGAGCCGGGACTAGCGGGAGGGCCTGCCAAAAACATTCAGTACTTC.

This chain uses TRBV7-2 with TRBJ2-3; D call uncertain. With 1 base removed from V and 5 bases from J, the gap between germline ends came to 4 bases. The CDR3 has 12 amino acids. Germline CDR1 and CDR2: SGHTA and FQGNSA. The CDR3 region is CASSLVVDTQYF. The CDR3 nucleotides are TGTGCCAGCAGCTTAGTCGTAGATACGCAGTATTTT.

The genes are TRBV5-4 and TRBJ1-4, with 8 bases aligning to TRBD1. This CDR3 is 18 amino acids long. Per the germline V gene, CDR1 is SGHNT and CDR2 is YYREEE (reference sequence). Germline trimming cut 4 bases from V and 5 bases from J; bases unmatched to any gene: 16. CDR3 in amino acids: CASSPSTGEGWGNEKLFF. The CDR3 nucleotides are TGTGCCAGCAGCCCATCGACAGGGGAGGGGTGGGGAAATGAAAAACTGTTTTTT.

This clonotype occurred many times. The rearrangement uses TRBV12-3 or TRBV12-4 and TRBJ2-5, with 7 bases matching TRBD1. J gave up 1 base and V 9 bases, and 5 bases lay outside the gene matches. CDR3 size: 13 residues. CDR3 sequence reads: CASGDRAQETQYF. Written as DNA, the CDR3 is TGTGCCAGTGGCGACAGGGCCCAAGAGACCCAGTACTTC.

V and J are TRBV5-1 and TRBJ2-6, with D uncertain. V dropped 4 bases and J dropped 2 bases, with 7 bases sitting between them. Germline CDR1 is SGHRS and CDR2 is YFSETQ. The CDR3 totals 14 residues. CDR3 bases: TGCGCCAGCAGCCTCCGGACTGGGGCCAACGTCCTGACTTTC. It is translated as CASSLRTGANVLTF.

This clonotype occurred many times. The chain has TRBV7-9 and TRBJ2-5; 9 nucleotides agree with TRBD2. CDR1 and CDR2 (germline): SEHNR, FQNEAQ (reference sequence). J lost 6 bases, V lost 1 base, and 3 bases had no gene match. This CDR3 spans 14 amino acids. The CDR3 loop reads CASSLVSGSKTQYF. The DNA of the CDR3 is TGTGCCAGCAGCTTAGTTAGCGGGAGTAAGACCCAGTACTTC.

This clonotype was detected many times. The V call is TRBV24-1, the J call TRBJ2-3; the D gene is possibly TRBD2 (6 bases). This CDR3 has 17 residues. Trimming left V 4 bases short and J 0 bases short, with 16 bases between. In germline, CDR1 is KGHDR, CDR2 SFDVKD. In nucleotides, the CDR3 is TGTGCCACCAGTGACCCGAGGACTACGGTTAGCACAGATACGCAGTATTTT. Protein product: CATSDPRTTVSTDTQYF.

This clonotype was counted at least ten times. The chain is built from TRBV10-1 and TRBJ2-7, with 8 bases aligning to TRBD1. Germline V gene data show CDR1 as WNHNN and CDR2 as SYGVQD (reference sequence). The length of the CDR3 is 13 residues. V gave up 6 bases and J gave up 7 bases; unmatched junction bases: 8. This CDR3 reads CASSGDRTEEQYF. CDR3 coding DNA: TGCGCCAGCAGCGGGGACAGGACCGAAGAGCAGTACTTC.

V is TRBV15 and J is TRBJ1-2; D remains ambiguous. With 1 base removed from V and 1 base from J, the gap between germline ends came to 10 bases. Germline V lookup: CDR1 LNHNV, CDR2 YYDKDF (reference sequence). This CDR3 spans 15 amino acids. Written as DNA, the CDR3 is TGTGCCACCAGCAGAGGGAACACCCTTAACTATGGCTACACCTTC. This sequence encodes CATSRGNTLNYGYTF.

On this clonotype: A single base separates this from a much larger clone, so it may be a read error. The chain couples TRBV6-1 to TRBJ2-1; 7 nucleotides agree with TRBD1. V lost 8 bases and J lost 4; bases outside the gene matches: 14. Germline V gene lookup returns CDR1 MNHNS and CDR2 SASEGT. The CDR3 is 16 residues long. The CDR3 spells CASGYLGDRQYNEQFF. The CDR3 region has the DNA TGTGCCAGCGGTTATCTCGGGGACAGACAATACAATGAGCAGTTCTTC.

The chain joins TRBV7-3 to TRBJ2-2, with a possible D match to TRBD2 (6 bases). Between the trimmed V and J ends, which lost 0 bases and 6 bases, there was a span of 8 bases. Per germline, CDR1 SGHTA and CDR2 FQGTGA. CDR3 length: 14 residues. CDR3 amino acids: CASSLTWGAGELFF. The CDR3 coding sequence is TGTGCCAGCAGCTTAACTTGGGGGGCCGGGGAGCTGTTTTTT.

This clonotype showed up many times. The chain links TRBV6-1 to TRBJ1-5, with no clear D. The germline V gene has CDR1 MNHNS and CDR2 SASEGT. This CDR3 region has 14 residues. Deletions cut 0 bases from V and 7 bases from J, with 10 bases between. CDR3 in amino acids: CASSEAGRGQPQHF. CDR3 DNA: TGTGCCAGCAGTGAAGCTGGACGAGGGCAGCCCCAGCATTTT.

The chain has TRBV15 and TRBJ2-1; tentatively, D is TRBD1 or TRBD2 (5 bases each). Germline V gene sequence: CDR1 LNHNV, CDR2 YYDKDF (reference sequence). CDR3 length equals 16 residues. The ends were cut back, 4 bases at V and 4 bases at J, with 17 bases in the middle. The CDR3 coding sequence is TGTGCCACCAGCAAATCCCGGGACCGAACGTACAATGAGCAGTTCTTC. This codes for CATSKSRDRTYNEQFF. Drawing the rest from reference TRBV15 and TRBJ2-1, the complete variable domain is DAMVIQNPRYQVTQFGKPVTLSCSQTLNHNVMYWYQQKSSQAPKLLFHYYDKDFNNEADTPDNFQSRRPNTSFCFLDIRSPGLGDTAMYLCATSKSRDRTYNEQFFGPGTRLTVL.

This clonotype was seen repeatedly, ten times or more. This rearrangement joins TRBV6-1 to TRBJ2-2, with D hard to call. Germline CDR1 MNHNS, CDR2 SASEGT. Between the trimmed V and J ends, which lost 6 bases and 4 bases, there was a span of 15 bases. This CDR3 spans 15 amino acids. The CDR3 reads CASSKPRGGTGELFF. The CDR3 DNA sequence: TGTGCCAGCAGCAAACCCCGTGGCGGCACCGGGGAGCTGTTTTTT.

This clonotype was seen many times. The J gene is TRBJ2-2, the V gene TRBV6-1; unclear D gene. Germline V gives CDR1 MNHNS, CDR2 SASEGT. The V end was cut by 11 bases, the J end by 1 base, with 11 bases between. The CDR3 has 13 amino acids. As DNA, the CDR3 is TGTGCCCTCGGAAAAGGGAACACCGGGGAGCTGTTTTTT. Amino acid sequence: CALGKGNTGELFF.

This clonotype showed up just a few times. This CDR3 is CASSQVSAVNYEQYF. The CDR3 coding sequence is TGCGCCAGCAGCCAAGTCTCGGCAGTCAACTACGAGCAGTACTTC. The chain combines TRBV4-1 with TRBJ2-7, with D hard to call. In germline, CDR1 is MGHRA, CDR2 YSYEKL. The V end lost 1 base, the J end lost 3 bases, and 13 bases lay between the germline ends. The CDR3 has 15 amino acids.

This clonotype was seen ten or more times. The J gene is TRBJ2-1, the V gene TRBV5-6; 9 positions match TRBD1. J lost 9 bases, V lost 3 bases, and 10 bases had no gene match. Germline-derived CDR1 and CDR2 are SGHDT and YYEEEE. The CDR3 has 15 residues. CDR3 in amino acids: CASSYGQGRFSEQFF. CDR3 DNA sequence: TGTGCCAGCAGCTACGGACAGGGGAGGTTTTCTGAGCAGTTCTTC. The full variable domain, completed using reference TRBV5-6 and TRBJ2-1, is DAGVTQSPTHLIKTRGQQVTLRCSPKSGHDTVSWYQQALGQGPQFIFQYYEEEERQRGNFPDRFSGHQFPNYSSELNVNALLLGDSALYLCASSYGQGRFSEQFFGPGTRLTVL.

This clonotype was counted at least ten times. The chain links TRBV7-2 to TRBJ1-2, with D possibly matching TRBD1 (6 bases). Germline loops: CDR1 SGHTA, CDR2 FQGNSA. V was cut by 2 bases and J by 8 bases, with 15 bases left in between. The CDR3 consists of 14 residues. The CDR3 reads CASSLTTGSGGYTF. For the CDR3, the DNA is TGTGCCAGCAGCTTAACGACAGGATCGGGGGGCTACACCTTC.

This clonotype was seen repeatedly, ten times or more. This chain links TRBV6-1 with TRBJ1-6; D might be TRBD1 (5 bases). The germline V gene encodes CDR1 MNHNS and CDR2 SASEGT. Trimming cost V 6 bases and J 7 bases, with 19 bases left between them. CDR3 length: 16 residues. The CDR3 region has the DNA TGTGCCAGCAGAGAATTTTCGGGGCTTGGAAATTCACCCCTCCACTTT. Protein product: CASREFSGLGNSPLHF.

In the case of this clonotype: This could be a read error, since a much larger clone is one nucleotide away. V and J are TRBV10-3 and TRBJ2-5; 9 nucleotides agree with TRBD2. The germline V gene has CDR1 ENHRY and CDR2 SYGVKD. The CDR3 sequence is 13 residues long. The CDR3 DNA is TGTGCCATCGCCGCGGGGGGGCAAGAGACCCAGCACTTC. It is translated as CAIAAGGQETQHF.

The sample holds many counts of this clonotype. The chain is built from TRBV9 and TRBJ2-1, with D hard to call. The CDR3 covers 12 residues. CDR1 SGDLS and CDR2 YYNGEE come from the germline V gene. V was cut by 3 bases and J by 6 bases, with 7 bases left in between. DNA of the CDR3: TGTGCCAGCAGCGGGACGCCCAATGAGCAGTTCTTC. Translating it yields CASSGTPNEQFF.

This clonotype was seen repeatedly, ten times or more. This chain links TRBV28 with TRBJ2-3; perhaps TRBD2 as D (6 bases). V shed 2 bases and J shed 0 bases, with 12 bases lying between them. CDR1 is MDHEN, CDR2 SYDVKM, per germline. This CDR3 has 16 amino acids. CDR3 sequence reads: CASSLGDLISTDTQYF. The CDR3 coding sequence is TGTGCCAGCAGTTTAGGGGACTTAATTAGCACAGATACGCAGTATTTT.

This clonotype appeared many times. The chain carries TRBV3-1 and TRBJ2-5, with D tentatively TRBD1 (5 bases). With 5 bases removed from V and 5 bases from J, the gap between germline ends came to 12 bases. Germline lookup yields CDR1 LGHDT and CDR2 YNNKEL (reference sequence). The CDR3 length is 13 residues. For the CDR3, the DNA is TGTGCCAGCAGCGGACACCGTGGTGAGACCCAGTACTTC. As protein: CASSGHRGETQYF.

This clonotype was counted at least ten times. The chain couples TRBV6-1 to TRBJ1-4, with D possibly TRBD1 on 5 matching bases. Germline assignment: CDR1 MNHNS and CDR2 SASEGT. V was cut by 6 bases and J by 2 bases, with 19 bases left in between. The CDR3 covers 17 residues. CDR3 protein: CASSPTAGRGTNEKLFF. DNA of the CDR3: TGTGCCAGCAGCCCCACCGCGGGGCGGGGGACTAATGAAAAACTGTTTTTT.

This clonotype appeared many times. The V and J genes are TRBV28 and TRBJ1-3; no clear D. Trimming took 8 bases from V and 0 from J, leaving 17 bases between them. CDR1 MDHEN and CDR2 SYDVKM come from the germline V gene. CDR3 length: 16 residues. Here the CDR3 DNA reads TGTGCCAGCGCAAGCGGAGCGACGAGCTCTGGAAACACCATATATTTT. This sequence encodes CASASGATSSGNTIYF. Full variable domain (outside the CDR3, taken from reference TRBV28 and TRBJ1-3): DVKVTQSSRYLVKRTGEKVFLECVQDMDHENMFWYRQDPGLGLRLIYFSYDVKMKEKGDIPEGYSVSREKKERFSLILESASTNQTSMYLCASASGATSSGNTIYFGEGSWLTVV.